The 4 T cell receptor beta chains listed next were all sequenced from one sample in a study of T-cell memory formation after mild COVID-19. TCRdb re-called the 5' RACE reads through MiXCR, storing one row per CDR3 protein. The sample holds hundreds of thousands of distinct CDR3 sequences, about 23% seen once. Sequenced sample: PBMCs or a T cell subset sorted from them (not recorded which). The receptors come from an adult woman who had mild COVID-19 (a few samples of this study predate the infection). Cell type and time point are not known.

The chain links TRBV7-2 to TRBJ2-3; TRBD2 matches 8 bases. The junction had 7 bases not matched to a gene; V was cut back by 4 bases and J by 13 bases. This CDR3 is built from 12 residues. CDR1 and CDR2 (germline): SGHTA, FQGNSA. In nucleotides, the CDR3 is TGTGCCAGCAGCTCAAGTAGCGGGGCGGAGTATTTT. Translating it yields CASSSSSGAEYF.

V and J are TRBV27 and TRBJ2-7; the D is unclear. The CDR3 consists of 14 residues. Germline values: CDR1 MNHEY, CDR2 SMNVEV (reference sequence). Trimming shortened V by 3 bases and J by 3 bases, and 12 bases separated the two germline ends. This chain's CDR3 is CASSLERIGYEQYF. The CDR3 region has the DNA TGTGCCAGCAGTTTGGAAAGAATCGGCTACGAGCAGTACTTC.

The chain is built from TRBV4-1 and TRBJ2-5; tentative D call: TRBD2 (6 bases). CDR1 MGHRA and CDR2 YSYEKL come from the germline V gene. Trimming took 3 bases from V and 4 from J, leaving 18 bases between them. The length of the CDR3 is 16 residues. CDR3 in amino acids: CASSHPGSSNSETQYF. The CDR3 nucleotides read TGCGCCAGCAGCCACCCCGGGAGTTCTAATTCAGAGACCCAGTACTTC.

The chain couples TRBV20-1 to TRBJ2-5; 7 positions match TRBD2. The CDR3 extends over 16 amino acids. V shed 6 bases and J 5 bases; nucleotides not matched to a gene: 18. The germline V gene encodes CDR1 DFQATT and CDR2 SNEGSKA (reference sequence). CDR3 nucleotide sequence: TGCAGTGCCACCCCCACCCAGTGGGAGGGCCTTGAGACCCAGTACTTC. Translating it yields CSATPTQWEGLETQYF.